Below, 12 T cell receptor beta chains from the same sample are listed, as sequenced in a study of OX40 agonist ivuxolimab in advanced cancers. Libraries were prepared through the immunoSEQ multiplex PCR assay. The immuneACCESS repertoire file appears here via TCRdb, limited to in-frame rearrangements. These files lack a portion of the clones; in checked studies, under half of the deficit traces to unresolved V genes, and the cause of the others is not known. Present in this sample are around 60,000 clones, 84% of which were seen just once. The biggest ten clones account for about 2.1% of the sample. The sequencing used CD4+ or CD8+ T cells sorted from blood, collected in a trial of the OX40 agonist ivuxolimab. The receptors were gathered from an adult with an advanced solid tumor such as melanoma, head and neck, liver or kidney cancer.

This clone has only one observation. This chain uses TRBV2 with TRBJ2-1; 7 nucleotides agree with TRBD2. From germline, CDR1 is SNHLY and CDR2 FYNNEI. V shed 7 bases and J 2 bases; nucleotides not matched to a gene: 11. The CDR3 loop spans 16 amino acids. CDR3 in DNA: TGTGCCAGCACCGCCTCGGCTAGCGGCACCTACAATGAGCAGTTCTTC. Its protein product is CASTASASGTYNEQFF. Together with reference TRBV2 and TRBJ2-1, the CDR3 gives the full variable domain: EPEVTQTPSHQVTQMGQEVILRCVPISNHLYFYWYRQILGQKVEFLVSFYNNEISEKSEIFDDQFSVERPDGSNFTLKIRSTKLEDSAMYFCASTASASGTYNEQFFGPGTRLTVL.

In DNA form, the CDR3 reads TGTGCCAGCAGCTTAACCGGGGGTTATAATTCACCCCTCCACTTT. This codes for CASSLTGGYNSPLHF. The chain joins TRBV7-3 to TRBJ1-6; perhaps TRBD1 as D (5 bases). The CDR3 spans 15 residues. Trimming shortened V by 0 bases and J by 4 bases, and 7 bases separated the two germline ends. Germline V gene lookup returns CDR1 SGHTA and CDR2 FQGTGA.

V usage is TRBV10-3 and J usage is TRBJ2-3; 11 bases are shared with TRBD2. In germline, CDR1 is ENHRY, CDR2 SYGVKD. J gave up 3 bases and V 11 bases, and 4 bases lay outside the gene matches. The CDR3 is 13 residues long. DNA for the CDR3: TGTGCCGCGACTAGCGGGGTGACAGATACGCAGTATTTT. It encodes CAATSGVTDTQYF.

This chain uses TRBV5-6 with TRBJ2-2; 7 bases match TRBD2. The V and J ends lost 4 bases and 3 bases, in that order; junction bases with no gene match: 9. The CDR3 is made up of 16 amino acids. Per germline, CDR1 SGHDT and CDR2 YYEEEE. The DNA of the CDR3 is TGTGCCAGCAGCCACTGGGGGGGATTTTACACCGGGGAGCTGTTTTTT. Translated: CASSHWGGFYTGELFF.

This clone was observed a few times. This CDR3 reads CASSLGLAGGGADTQYF. In DNA, the CDR3 is TGTGCCAGCAGCCTCGGACTAGCGGGAGGAGGTGCAGATACGCAGTATTTT. J is TRBJ2-3 and V is TRBV9; TRBD2 agrees at 14 bases. J lost 4 bases, V lost 4 bases, and 8 bases had no gene match. The CDR3 is made up of 17 amino acids. CDR1 is SGDLS, CDR2 YYNGEE, per germline.

The chain employs TRBV5-4 and TRBJ1-4; D is unclear. The germline V and J ends were trimmed by 3 bases and 0 bases, with 3 bases remaining between them. The CDR3 contains 13 residues. The germline gives CDR1 SGHNT, CDR2 YYREEE (reference sequence). The CDR3 here is CASSSPTNEKLFF. The CDR3 DNA reads TGTGCCAGCAGCTCCCCAACTAATGAAAAACTGTTTTTT.

CDR3: CASSSTGLAGNEQYF. In DNA form, the CDR3 reads TGCGCCAGCAGCTCTACGGGACTAGCGGGAAACGAGCAGTACTTC. This chain uses TRBV5-1 with TRBJ2-7, with TRBD2 matching 13 bases. CDR1 and CDR2 (germline): SGHRS, YFSETQ. The CDR3 runs to 15 residues. The trim removed 3 bases at V and 5 bases at J, leaving 5 bases unmatched.

The sample holds a few counts of this clone. V usage is TRBV6-1 and J usage is TRBJ2-2; D possibly matches TRBD1 or TRBD2 (6 bases each). The CDR3 loop spans 15 amino acids. Trimming took off 7 bases at V and 4 bases at J, with 16 bases between the two ends. The V gene's germline CDR1 is MNHNS and CDR2 SASEGT. CDR3 loop: CASTEGGGGTGELFF. The CDR3 DNA reads TGTGCCAGCACCGAAGGAGGGGGTGGCACCGGGGAGCTGTTTTTT.

This rearrangement joins TRBV27 to TRBJ2-7, with a possible D match to TRBD2 (6 bases). The V end was cut by 6 bases, the J end by 2 bases, with 14 bases between. Looked up from germline, CDR1 is MNHEY and CDR2 is SMNVEV (reference sequence). The CDR3 length is 14 residues. CDR3 amino acids: CASRPRGKAYEQYF. The CDR3, as DNA: TGTGCCAGCAGGCCCCGCGGGAAAGCCTACGAGCAGTACTTC.

This chain joins TRBV4-2 and TRBJ2-2; 12 positions match TRBD1. The J segment lost 4 bases and the V segment lost 5 bases, leaving 5 bases of the junction unmatched. The CDR3 is 16 residues long. Germline CDR1 is LGHNA and CDR2 is YNFKEQ. The chain's CDR3 is CASSTGTGGITGELFF. The DNA of the CDR3 is TGTGCCAGCAGCACCGGGACAGGGGGCATCACCGGGGAGCTGTTTTTT.

The table lists this clone with a count of one. The chain uses TRBV10-3 and TRBJ2-7, with D maybe TRBD1 (5 bases). V was cut by 10 bases and J by 0 bases, with 13 bases left in between. Germline CDR1 ENHRY, CDR2 SYGVKD. The length of the CDR3 is 13 residues. This CDR3 reads CATLTDSSYEQYF. The CDR3 nucleotides are TGTGCCACCCTGACAGATTCCTCCTACGAGCAGTACTTC.

V gene TRBV30 combines with J gene TRBJ2-3, with D perhaps matching TRBD2 (6 bases). The ends were cut back, 5 bases at V and 2 bases at J, with 14 bases in the middle. The CDR3 spans 14 residues. Germline V gene data show CDR1 as GTSNPN and CDR2 as SVGIG (reference sequence). The CDR3 spells CAWGGLTVTDTQYF. In DNA form, the CDR3 reads TGTGCCTGGGGGGGACTTACAGTCACAGATACGCAGTATTTT.